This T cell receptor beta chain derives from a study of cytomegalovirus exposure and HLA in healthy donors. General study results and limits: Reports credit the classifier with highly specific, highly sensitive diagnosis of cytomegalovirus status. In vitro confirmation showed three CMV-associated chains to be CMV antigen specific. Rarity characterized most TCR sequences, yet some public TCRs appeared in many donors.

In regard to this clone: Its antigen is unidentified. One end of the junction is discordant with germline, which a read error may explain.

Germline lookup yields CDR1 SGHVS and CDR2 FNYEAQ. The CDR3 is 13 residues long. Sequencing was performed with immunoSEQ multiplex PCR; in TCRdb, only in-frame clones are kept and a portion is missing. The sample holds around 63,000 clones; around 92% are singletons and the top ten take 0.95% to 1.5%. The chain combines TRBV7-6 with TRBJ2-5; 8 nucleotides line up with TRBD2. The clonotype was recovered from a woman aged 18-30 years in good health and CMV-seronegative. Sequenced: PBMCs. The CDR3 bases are TGTGCCAGCAGCCTAGCGGCCCGGGGGGGCCAGTACTTC. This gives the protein CASSLAARGGQYF.